Following are 22 T cell receptor beta chains from one sample sequenced in a study of T cells expressing NK-cell markers. TCRdb re-called the 5' RACE reads and shows each CDR3 protein once, DNA omitted. The listing contains 350,000 to 450,000 distinct CDR3 sequences. The sequencing input was blood T cells: a sorted CD56 or NKG2C T cell subset, CD4+ or CD8+ T cells, or bulk PBMC T cells (not recorded which). These receptors were taken from a man aged 18-75 years in good health.

The V gene is TRBV3-1, the J gene TRBJ2-1. Per germline, CDR1 LGHDT and CDR2 YNNKEL (reference sequence). The CDR3 is 14 residues long. CDR3 protein: CASSQDPQRREQFF.

The chain joins TRBV20-1 to TRBJ2-7. The CDR3 extends over 13 amino acids. Looked up from germline, CDR1 is DFQATT and CDR2 is SNEGSKA (reference sequence). The chain's CDR3 is CSAPYQVTYEQYF.

The chain combines TRBV5-5 with TRBJ2-4; TCRdb lists TRBD2, though no DNA is available to test this call. Germline CDR1 SGHKS, CDR2 YYEKEE (reference sequence). The CDR3 consists of 14 residues. Here the CDR3 reads CASSFQGGQNIQYF.

This chain connects TRBV5-1 to TRBJ2-5; TCRdb's assignment of TRBD1 cannot be checked, as there is no DNA. The CDR3 sequence is 17 residues long. Germline CDR1 SGHRS, CDR2 YFSETQ. CDR3: CASSLGYTRGVQETQYF. The whole variable domain, filled in from reference TRBV5-1 and TRBJ2-5, reads KAGVTQTPRYLIKTRGQQVTLSCSPISGHRSVSWYQQTPGQGLQFLFEYFSETQRNKGNFPGRFSGRQFSNSRSEMNVSTLELGDSALYLCASSLGYTRGVQETQYFGPGTRLLVL.

The chain has TRBV11-1 and TRBJ2-7; absent DNA, TCRdb's TRBD1 call cannot be checked. CDR3 length: 14 residues. Looked up from germline, CDR1 is SGHAT and CDR2 is FQDESV (reference sequence). This CDR3 is CASSVKRGPYEQYF.

The CDR3 sequence is CASRDREAGELFF. The chain has TRBV28 and TRBJ2-2; TCRdb's D gene call, TRBD1, goes unchecked for lack of DNA. CDR3 size: 13 residues. Germline assignment: CDR1 MDHEN and CDR2 SYDVKM.

The rearrangement joins TRBV5-1 to TRBJ1-1; TCRdb calls TRBD1, which cannot be checked without DNA. The CDR3 spans 14 residues. Per germline, CDR1 SGHRS and CDR2 YFSETQ. CDR3 sequence: CASADRGRGTEAFF.

The V gene is TRBV6-6, the J gene TRBJ1-1. Looked up from germline, CDR1 is MNHNY and CDR2 is SVGAGI (reference sequence). The CDR3 totals 12 residues. CDR3 region: CAGAGGPTEAFF.

The chain has TRBV18 and TRBJ2-3. Per germline, CDR1 KGHSH and CDR2 LQKENI. CDR3 length: 16 amino acids. Here the CDR3 reads CASSPSQRTSTDTQYF.

The rearrangement joins TRBV29-1 to TRBJ2-7; TCRdb's D gene call, TRBD1, goes unchecked for lack of DNA. Germline V gives CDR1 SQVTM, CDR2 ANQGSEA. This CDR3 spans 14 amino acids. The CDR3 reads CSVSPVGYSYEQYF.

The genes are TRBV27 and TRBJ2-2; TCRdb's assignment of TRBD2 cannot be checked, as there is no DNA. The CDR3 is made up of 15 amino acids. CDR1 and CDR2 from the germline V gene are MNHEY and SMNVEV (reference sequence). CDR3 in amino acids: CASRRGGLSTGELFF.

The J gene is TRBJ2-1, the V gene TRBV19; the D call of TRBD2 rests on TCRdb alone, since no DNA is present to check it. The CDR3 consists of 14 residues. From germline, CDR1 is LNHDA and CDR2 SQIVND (reference sequence). This CDR3 reads CASSFAGGGNEQFF.

V and J are TRBV2 and TRBJ1-4; lacking DNA, the TRBD1 call made by TCRdb goes unchecked. The germline V gene encodes CDR1 SNHLY and CDR2 FYNNEI. This CDR3 is built from 15 residues. CDR3 sequence reads: CASRRQGGRNEKLFF.

This sequence joins TRBV24-1 and TRBJ2-1. Germline V lookup: CDR1 KGHDR, CDR2 SFDVKD. CDR3 length: 16 residues. CDR3 residues: CATSDLGRGSYNEQFF.

V and J are TRBV5-5 and TRBJ1-5. There are 12 residues in the CDR3. The germline CDR1 and CDR2 sequences are SGHKS and YYEKEE (reference sequence). CDR3 sequence reads: CASSLLNQPQHF.

V and J are TRBV29-1 and TRBJ1-1; TCRdb proposes TRBD1, but this gene call is untestable without DNA. Germline CDR1 and CDR2: SQVTM and ANQGSEA. CDR3 size: 14 residues. CDR3: CSTEKTGRNTEAFF.

This chain joins TRBV5-1 and TRBJ2-7. The germline V gene encodes CDR1 SGHRS and CDR2 YFSETQ. This CDR3 region has 16 residues. CDR3 residues: CASSSNDTESSYEQYF.

The CDR3 sequence is CASSLAGPQGGYGYTF. The chain employs TRBV5-1 and TRBJ1-2; without DNA, the TCRdb call of TRBD1 cannot be checked. The CDR3 is 16 amino acids. Germline CDR1 reads SGHRS; CDR2 reads YFSETQ.

This rearrangement joins TRBV12-3 or TRBV12-4 to TRBJ1-5; TCRdb gives TRBD1 as the D gene, but with no DNA this cannot be confirmed. The CDR3 length is 15 residues. The CDR3 region is CASSWAGTGNQPQHF.

The chain has TRBV14 and TRBJ1-1; TCRdb gives TRBD1 as the D gene, but with no DNA this cannot be confirmed. The V gene's germline CDR1 is SGHDN and CDR2 FVKESK. This CDR3 has 14 residues. The CDR3 protein is CASSRTGGWTEAFF.

The chain combines TRBV5-1 with TRBJ1-5; the TRBD1 assignment by TCRdb is unverifiable without DNA. The CDR3 length is 15 residues. Germline CDR1 and CDR2: SGHRS and YFSETQ. The CDR3 loop reads CASSLDRGSDQPQHF.

The chain recombines TRBV7-9 with TRBJ1-5. Per the germline V gene, CDR1 is SEHNR and CDR2 is FQNEAQ (reference sequence). The CDR3 length is 14 residues. The CDR3 sequence: CASSVEGGRGPQHF.